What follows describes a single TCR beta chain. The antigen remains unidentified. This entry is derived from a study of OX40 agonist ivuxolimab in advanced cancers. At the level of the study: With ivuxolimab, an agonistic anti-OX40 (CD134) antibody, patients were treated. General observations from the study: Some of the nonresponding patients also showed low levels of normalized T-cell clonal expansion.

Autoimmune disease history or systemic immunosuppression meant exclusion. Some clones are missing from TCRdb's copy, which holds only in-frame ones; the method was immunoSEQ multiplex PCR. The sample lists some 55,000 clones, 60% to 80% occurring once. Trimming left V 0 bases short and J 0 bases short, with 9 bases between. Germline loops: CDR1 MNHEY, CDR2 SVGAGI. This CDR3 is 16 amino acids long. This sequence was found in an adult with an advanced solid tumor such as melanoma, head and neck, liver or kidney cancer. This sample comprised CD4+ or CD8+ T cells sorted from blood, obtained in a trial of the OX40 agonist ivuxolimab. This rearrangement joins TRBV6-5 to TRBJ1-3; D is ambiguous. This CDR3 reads CASSYSSTFSGNTIYF. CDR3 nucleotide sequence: TGTGCCAGCAGTTACTCTTCGACCTTCTCTGGAAACACCATATATTTT.